What follows describes a single T cell receptor (beta chain). Its antigen is not known. The data were obtained in a study of cytomegalovirus exposure and HLA in healthy donors. Study-level information: Early on, a data release was issued that held about 85 million unique TCRs from HLA-typed donors. Study results and caveats: Another analysis was done later, and it associated 16,951 TCR beta sequences with HLA alleles at 0.05 false discovery rate. Across donors, presence/absence analyses took sequencing depth to be roughly uniform.

PCR employed 60 Vbeta and 13 Jbeta primers. The data were produced by immunoSEQ multiplex PCR, yet TCRdb's version contains in-frame clones alone and is incomplete. Of roughly 82,000 clones in the sample, over 60% are singletons; the top ten hold 11%. J gave up 1 base and V 6 bases, and 1 base lay outside the gene matches. CDR3 length: 15 residues. Germline V gene lookup returns CDR1 MNHEY and CDR2 SVGAGI. The sample comprised PBMCs. The chain combines TRBV6-5 with TRBJ2-5, with 14 bases fitting TRBD2. The sequence derives from a woman aged 40 to 55 in good health and CMV-seropositive. The CDR3 region is CASRGLAGGQETQYF. The CDR3 DNA reads as TGTGCCAGCAGAGGACTAGCGGGGGGCCAAGAGACCCAGTACTTC.